The T cell receptor (beta chain) under discussion was sequenced for a study of blood T cell repertoires in COVID-19. The V gene end was trimmed by 4 bases and the J gene end by 5 bases; junction bases not matched to a gene: 14. CDR1 is MDHEN, CDR2 SYDVKM, per germline. CDR3 length: 17 residues. Some clones are missing from TCRdb's copy, which holds only in-frame ones; the method was immunoSEQ multiplex PCR. The sample contains about 90,000 clones, 70% to 85% of which appear only once. V gene TRBV28 combines with J gene TRBJ2-3; the match to TRBD2 covers 8 bases. This receptor was obtained from a man in his 70s with acute or convalescent COVID-19. Sequenced input: peripheral blood. The CDR3 DNA reads as TGTGCCAGCAGTTCCTCCCGGCTAGCGGGTGAAAGAGATACGCAGTATTTT. This sequence encodes CASSSSRLAGERDTQYF.